The T cell receptor beta chain under discussion was sequenced for a study of response to subunit inactivated influenza vaccine. General study findings and limits: A suggestion made by the authors is that each seasonal influenza vaccination recruits few new T cells.

In regard to this clonotype: The antigen is undetermined.

TCRdb independently ran MiXCR on the RT-PCR reads; one entry per CDR3 protein. Of over 650,000 distinct CDR3 sequences in the sample, 15% to 20% are singletons; the top ten hold approximately 10%. This CDR3 is built from 16 residues. Germline V gene sequence: CDR1 SGHRS, CDR2 YFSETQ. With V trimmed by 5 bases and J by 0 bases, 7 bases remained unmatched. The receptor was derived from a man aged 45 to 65 who received an inactivated influenza vaccine. The source material was PBMCs from blood, sampled 4 to 6 days after vaccination. The V and J genes are TRBV5-1 and TRBJ2-2, with TRBD1 identical over 7 bases. CDR3 region: CASRRTGQPNTGELFF. The CDR3 DNA is TGCGCCAGCAGACGGACGGGACAGCCGAACACCGGGGAGCTGTTTTTT.